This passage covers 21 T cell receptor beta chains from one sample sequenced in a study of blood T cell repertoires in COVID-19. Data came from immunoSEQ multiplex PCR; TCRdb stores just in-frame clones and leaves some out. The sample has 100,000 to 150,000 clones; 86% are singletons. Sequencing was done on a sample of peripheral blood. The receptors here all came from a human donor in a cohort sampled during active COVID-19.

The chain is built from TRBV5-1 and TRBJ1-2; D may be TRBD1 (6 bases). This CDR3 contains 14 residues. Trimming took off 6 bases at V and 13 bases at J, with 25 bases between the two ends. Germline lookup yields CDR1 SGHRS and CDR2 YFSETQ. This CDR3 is CASNSRSGTFEATF. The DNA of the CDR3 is TGCGCCAGCAACTCCAGATCCGGGACATTCGAGGCCACCTTC.

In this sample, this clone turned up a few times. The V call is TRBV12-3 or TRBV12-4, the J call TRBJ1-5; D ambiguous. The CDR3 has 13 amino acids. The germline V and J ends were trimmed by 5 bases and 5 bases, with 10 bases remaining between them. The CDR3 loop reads CASSPLMDQPQHF. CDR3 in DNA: TGTGCCAGCAGTCCGCTAATGGATCAGCCCCAGCATTTT.

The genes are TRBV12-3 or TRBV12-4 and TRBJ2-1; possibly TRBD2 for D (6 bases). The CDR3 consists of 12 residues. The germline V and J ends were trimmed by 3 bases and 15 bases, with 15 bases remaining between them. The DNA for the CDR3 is TGTGCCAGCAGTTTCTATCCGGGGGAGAGGTTCTTC. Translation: CASSFYPGERFF.

For the CDR3, the DNA is TGTGCCAGCAGCCCCATCCGGGACTTTTCCCCGTTTTTT. Translation gives CASSPIRDFSPFF. The J gene is TRBJ1-4, the V gene TRBV7-9, with D possibly matching TRBD1 (5 bases). V lost 5 bases and J lost 16, with 20 bases in between. The germline V gene encodes CDR1 SEHNR and CDR2 FQNEAQ (reference sequence). The CDR3 is 13 amino acids. Variable domain in full (rest from reference TRBV7-9 and TRBJ1-4): DTGVSQNPRHKITKRGQNVTFRCDPISEHNRLYWYRQTLGQGPEFLTYFQNEAQLEKSRLLSDRFSAERPKGSFSTLEIQRTEQGDSAMYLCASSPIRDFSPFFGSGTQLSVL.

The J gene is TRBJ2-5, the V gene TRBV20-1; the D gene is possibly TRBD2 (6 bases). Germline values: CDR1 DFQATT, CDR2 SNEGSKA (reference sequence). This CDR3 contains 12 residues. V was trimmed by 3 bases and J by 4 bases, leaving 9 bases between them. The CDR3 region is CSASRGTETQYF. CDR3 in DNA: TGCAGTGCTAGTCGGGGGACAGAGACCCAGTACTTC.

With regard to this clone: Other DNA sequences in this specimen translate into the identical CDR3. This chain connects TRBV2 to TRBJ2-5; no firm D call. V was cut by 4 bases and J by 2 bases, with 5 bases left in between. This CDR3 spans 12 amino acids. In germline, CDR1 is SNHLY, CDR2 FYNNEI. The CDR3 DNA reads TGTGCCAGCAGTGTTCGGCAAGAGACCCAGTACTTC. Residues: CASSVRQETQYF.

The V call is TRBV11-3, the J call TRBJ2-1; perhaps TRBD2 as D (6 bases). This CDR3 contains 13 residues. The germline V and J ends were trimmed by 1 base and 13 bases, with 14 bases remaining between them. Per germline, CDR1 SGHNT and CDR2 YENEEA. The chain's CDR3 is CASSLGAGRYQFF. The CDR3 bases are TGTGCCAGCAGCTTAGGGGCAGGGAGGTACCAGTTCTTC.

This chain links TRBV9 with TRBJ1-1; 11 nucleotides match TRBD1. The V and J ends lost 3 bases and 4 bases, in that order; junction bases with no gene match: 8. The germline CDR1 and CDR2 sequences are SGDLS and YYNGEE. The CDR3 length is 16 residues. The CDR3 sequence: CASSEQLGQGATEAFF. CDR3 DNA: TGTGCCAGCAGCGAACAACTAGGACAGGGGGCCACTGAAGCTTTCTTT.

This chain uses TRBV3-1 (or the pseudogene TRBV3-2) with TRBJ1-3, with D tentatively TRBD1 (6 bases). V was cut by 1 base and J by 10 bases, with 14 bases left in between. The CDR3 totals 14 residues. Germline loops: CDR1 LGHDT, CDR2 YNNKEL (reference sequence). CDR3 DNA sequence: TGTGCCAGCAGCCAAGGGACCAGCAGGGGAACCATATATTTT. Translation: CASSQGTSRGTIYF.

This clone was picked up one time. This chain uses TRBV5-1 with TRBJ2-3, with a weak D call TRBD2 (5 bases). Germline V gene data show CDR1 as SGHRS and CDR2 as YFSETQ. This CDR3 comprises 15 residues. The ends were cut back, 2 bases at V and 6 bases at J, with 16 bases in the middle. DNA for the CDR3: TGCGCCAGCAGCTTTACGGGATCAGTGGGCGATACGCAGTATTTT. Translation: CASSFTGSVGDTQYF.

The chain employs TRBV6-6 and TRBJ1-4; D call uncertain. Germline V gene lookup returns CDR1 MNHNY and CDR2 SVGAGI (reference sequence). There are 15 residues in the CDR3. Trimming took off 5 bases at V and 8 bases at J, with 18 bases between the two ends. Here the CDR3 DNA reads TGTGCCAGCAGTCAACTACTCGGGTTCGGAGAAAAACTGTTTTTT. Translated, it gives CASSQLLGFGEKLFF.

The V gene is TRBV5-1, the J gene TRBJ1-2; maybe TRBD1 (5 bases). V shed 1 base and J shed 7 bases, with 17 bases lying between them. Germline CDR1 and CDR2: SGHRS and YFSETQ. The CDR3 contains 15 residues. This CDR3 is CASSLKGADPFGYTF. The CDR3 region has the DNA TGCGCCAGCAGCTTGAAAGGGGCGGATCCTTTTGGCTACACCTTC.

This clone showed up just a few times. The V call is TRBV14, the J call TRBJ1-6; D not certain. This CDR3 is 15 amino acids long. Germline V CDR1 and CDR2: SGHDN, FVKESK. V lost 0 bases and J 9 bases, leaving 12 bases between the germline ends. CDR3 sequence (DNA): TGTGCCAGCAGCCAAGACGTGCGGAGTAGTTCACCCCTCCACTTT. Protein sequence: CASSQDVRSSSPLHF.

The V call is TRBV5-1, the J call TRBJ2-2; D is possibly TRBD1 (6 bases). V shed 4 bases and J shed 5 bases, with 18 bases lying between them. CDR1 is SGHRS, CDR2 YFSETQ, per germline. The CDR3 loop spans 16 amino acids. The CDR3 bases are TGCGCCAGCAGCGGAACAGGGTGGGATGGGACCGGGGAGCTGTTTTTT. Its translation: CASSGTGWDGTGELFF.

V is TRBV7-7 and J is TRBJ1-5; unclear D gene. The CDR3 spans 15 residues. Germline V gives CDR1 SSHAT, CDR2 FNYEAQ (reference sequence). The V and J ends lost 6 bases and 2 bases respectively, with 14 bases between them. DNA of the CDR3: TGTGCCAGCAGGACCGAGGATTGTGGCAATCAGCCCCAGCATTTT. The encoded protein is CASRTEDCGNQPQHF.

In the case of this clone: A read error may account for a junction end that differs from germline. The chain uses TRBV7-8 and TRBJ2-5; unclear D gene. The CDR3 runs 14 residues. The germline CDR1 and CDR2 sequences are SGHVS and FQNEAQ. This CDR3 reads CASSLGVFREAQYF. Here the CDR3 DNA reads TGTGCCAGCAGCTTAGGGGTTTTTCGAGAGGCCCAGTACTTC.

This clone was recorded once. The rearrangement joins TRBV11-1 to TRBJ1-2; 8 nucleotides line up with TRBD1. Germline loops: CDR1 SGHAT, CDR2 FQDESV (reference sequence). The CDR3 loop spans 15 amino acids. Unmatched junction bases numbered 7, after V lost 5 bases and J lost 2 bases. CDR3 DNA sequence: TGTGCCAGCAGCCAGACCGGGACAGGAAACTATGGCTACACCTTC. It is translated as CASSQTGTGNYGYTF.

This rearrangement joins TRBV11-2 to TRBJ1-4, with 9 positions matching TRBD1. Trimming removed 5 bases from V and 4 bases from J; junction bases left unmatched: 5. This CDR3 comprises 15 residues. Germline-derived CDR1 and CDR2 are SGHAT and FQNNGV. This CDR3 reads CASSLRTGDNEKLFF. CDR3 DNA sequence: TGTGCCAGCAGCCTAAGGACAGGGGATAATGAAAAACTGTTTTTT.

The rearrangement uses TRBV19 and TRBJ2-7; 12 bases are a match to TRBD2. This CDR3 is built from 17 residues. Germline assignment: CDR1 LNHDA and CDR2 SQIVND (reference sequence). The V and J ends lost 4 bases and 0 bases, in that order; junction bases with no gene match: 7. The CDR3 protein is CASSRWTSGISSYEQYF. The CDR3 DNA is TGTGCCAGTAGTAGGTGGACTAGCGGGATCAGCTCCTACGAGCAGTACTTC.

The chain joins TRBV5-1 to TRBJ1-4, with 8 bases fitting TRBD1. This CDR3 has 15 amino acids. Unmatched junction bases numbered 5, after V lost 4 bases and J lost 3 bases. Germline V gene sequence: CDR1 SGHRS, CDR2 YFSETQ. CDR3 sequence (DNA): TGCGCCAGCAGCCCCGACAGGGGAGCTAATGAAAAACTGTTTTTT. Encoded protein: CASSPDRGANEKLFF.

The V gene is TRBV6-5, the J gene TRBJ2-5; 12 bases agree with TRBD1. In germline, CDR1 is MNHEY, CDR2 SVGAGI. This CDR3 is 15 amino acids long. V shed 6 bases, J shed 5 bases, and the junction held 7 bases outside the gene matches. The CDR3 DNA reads TGTGCCAGCAGCCGGGACAGGGGGCGAGGGGAGACCCAGTACTTC. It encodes CASSRDRGRGETQYF.